This TCR beta chain was sequenced during a study of blood T cell repertoires in COVID-19. At the level of the study: The origin of the acute and convalescent COVID-19 samples was the United States, Italy and Spain. The analysed material was cDNA or gDNA that came from T cells, B-cell-depleted T cells, or PBMCs.

This clone was observed a handful of times. How the authors handled the data: Reference gene primer amplification gave estimated nucleated cell counts. The protocol was immunoSEQ multiplex PCR, while the TCRdb copy is restricted to in-frame clones and leaves out a portion. Clonal size and the V and J genes are those of that table, whereas D and trimming came from the DNA. In the table there are approximately 160,000 clones, approximately 82% of which are singletons. The germline gives CDR1 ENHRY, CDR2 SYGVKD. The CDR3 loop spans 14 amino acids. The ends were cut back, 8 bases at V and 5 bases at J, with 18 bases in the middle.

Sequenced material: peripheral blood. This TCR came from a woman in her forties or fifties in a cohort sampled during active or convalescent COVID-19. The J gene is TRBJ1-2, the V gene TRBV10-3, with D tentatively TRBD1 (6 bases). CDR3 amino acids: CAILPDRDVYGYTF. The CDR3 DNA sequence: TGTGCCATCCTTCCGGACAGAGACGTATATGGCTACACCTTC.